Below, 23 T cell receptor beta chains from the same sample are listed, as sequenced in a study of blood T cells in healthy people across ages. Through a sample-barcoded 5' primer and a J-beta primer mix, a second PCR was run for roughly 7 to 12 cycles. TCRdb reprocessed the 5' RACE reads with MiXCR, giving one entry per CDR3 protein. The table records some 560,000 distinct CDR3 sequences, roughly a quarter of them present only once. These data were also filed under a second study, of T cells of mothers and their children.

The sample was blood. The receptors derive from a boy aged 2 to 10 in good health.

V usage is TRBV29-1 and J usage is TRBJ2-1; 8 bases align to TRBD2. The trim removed 0 bases at V and 10 bases at J, leaving 11 bases unmatched. Per the germline V gene, CDR1 is SQVTM and CDR2 is ANQGSEA. CDR3 length: 15 residues. The CDR3 bases are TGCAGCGTTGAAGATCGTTCGGCCGGGAGGGGAGAGCAGTTCTTC. This translates into CSVEDRSAGRGEQFF.

The rearrangement uses TRBV27 and TRBJ1-6; a weak D match, TRBD1 (6 bases). The germline V and J ends were trimmed by 5 bases and 9 bases, with 11 bases remaining between them. The CDR3 loop spans 13 amino acids. Germline-derived CDR1 and CDR2 are MNHEY and SMNVEV (reference sequence). The chain's CDR3 is CASSRGGSSPLHF. Here the CDR3 DNA reads TGTGCCAGCAGTAGAGGGGGGAGTTCACCCCTCCACTTT.

The chain recombines TRBV19 with TRBJ2-2; D gene ambiguous. V lost 6 bases and J lost 6, with 14 bases in between. CDR3 size: 14 residues. CDR1 LNHDA and CDR2 SQIVND come from the germline V gene (reference sequence). This CDR3 reads CASSPTLGPGELFF. The CDR3 DNA reads TGTGCCAGTAGCCCTACCCTAGGGCCCGGGGAGCTGTTTTTT. Together with reference TRBV19 and TRBJ2-2, the CDR3 gives the full variable domain: DGGITQSPKYLFRKEGQNVTLSCEQNLNHDAMYWYRQDPGQGLRLIYYSQIVNDFQKGDIAEGYSVSREKKESFPLTVTSAQKNPTAFYLCASSPTLGPGELFFGEGSRLTVL.

This clonotype was seen more than once but under ten times. The chain combines TRBV10-3 with TRBJ2-1; no definite D call. The germline CDR1 and CDR2 sequences are ENHRY and SYGVKD. Trimming shortened V by 0 bases and J by 5 bases, and 5 bases separated the two germline ends. The CDR3 has 13 residues. The CDR3 protein is CAISESQDNEQFF. In DNA, the CDR3 is TGTGCCATCAGTGAGTCGCAGGACAATGAGCAGTTCTTC.

The chain links TRBV20-1 to TRBJ2-4; D unclear. The CDR3 is 13 amino acids. CDR1 is DFQATT, CDR2 SNEGSKA, per germline (reference sequence). The V gene lost 6 bases and the J gene lost 8 bases, with 17 bases spanning the gap. CDR3 in amino acids: CSARADRRDIQYF. CDR3 sequence (DNA): TGCAGTGCACGGGCGGATCGAAGGGACATTCAGTACTTC.

This clonotype turned up a few times. J is TRBJ2-5 and V is TRBV24-1; D might be TRBD2 (6 bases). CDR1 and CDR2 (germline): KGHDR, SFDVKD. This CDR3 region has 12 residues. V lost 12 bases to trimming and J lost 9 bases, with 19 bases between them. The CDR3 sequence: CAGGEGHRPQYF. The CDR3 DNA is TGTGCCGGCGGGGAAGGTCATAGACCCCAGTACTTC.

There are a few counts of this clonotype. The CDR3 sequence is CSVGGTDSYNEQFF. CDR3 nucleotides: TGCAGCGTTGGGGGGACTGACTCCTACAATGAGCAGTTCTTC. The V and J genes are TRBV29-1 and TRBJ2-1, with a possible D match to TRBD2 (6 bases). Germline V gene sequence: CDR1 SQVTM, CDR2 ANQGSEA. The CDR3 loop spans 14 amino acids. The V gene lost 4 bases and the J gene lost 0 bases, with 10 bases spanning the gap.

The table lists this clonotype with a few counts. The J gene is TRBJ1-4, the V gene TRBV6-5; D ambiguous. The germline V and J ends were trimmed by 7 bases and 4 bases, with 13 bases remaining between them. Germline V CDR1 and CDR2: MNHEY, SVGAGI. The CDR3 has 14 amino acids. CDR3 loop: CASTRTANNEKLFF. The CDR3 coding sequence is TGTGCCAGCACTCGGACGGCTAATAATGAAAAACTGTTTTTT.

Points on this clonotype: Just one base apart from a much larger clone, this may be a read error. The chain recombines TRBV12-3 or TRBV12-4 with TRBJ2-1, with 11 bases identical to TRBD2. The CDR3 has 16 amino acids. This CDR3 reads CASSLALAGGGNEQIF. The CDR3 DNA reads as TGTGCCAGCAGTTTAGCTCTAGCGGGGGGCGGGAATGAGCAGATCTTC.

The chain couples TRBV5-6 to TRBJ1-2; D is uncertain. Trimming took 5 bases from V and 8 from J, leaving 22 bases between them. In germline, CDR1 is SGHDT, CDR2 YYEEEE. CDR3 size: 15 residues. The CDR3 coding sequence is TGTGCCAGCAGTGATCGATCGGGGATCCTTATGGGCTACACCTTC. Translation gives CASSDRSGILMGYTF.

This chain links TRBV6-2 or TRBV6-3 with TRBJ1-4, with no clear D. Germline V lookup: CDR1 MNHEY, CDR2 SVGEGT. The V and J ends lost 8 bases and 0 bases respectively, with 10 bases between them. The CDR3 has 14 amino acids. CDR3 in amino acids: CASSRAATNEKLFF. CDR3 DNA: TGTGCCAGCTCGAGGGCAGCAACTAATGAAAAACTGTTTTTT.

This clonotype showed up many times. V gene TRBV29-1 combines with J gene TRBJ2-5; TRBD1 agrees at 9 bases. The V gene's germline CDR1 is SQVTM and CDR2 ANQGSEA. V lost 7 bases and J lost 5; bases outside the gene matches: 8. This CDR3 has 13 amino acids. The DNA of the CDR3 is TGCAGCGCTGCGGGACAGGGACATGAGACCCAGTACTTC. Translation: CSAAGQGHETQYF. Using reference TRBV29-1 and TRBJ2-5 for the parts outside the CDR3, the full variable domain is SAVISQKPSRDICQRGTSLTIQCQVDSQVTMMFWYRQQPGQSLTLIATANQGSEATYESGFVIDKFPISRPNLTFSTLTVSNMSPEDSSIYLCSAAGQGHETQYFGPGTRLLVL.

The chain has TRBV4-1 and TRBJ1-2, with D possibly TRBD1 on 6 matching bases. The V and J ends lost 2 bases and 1 base respectively, with 11 bases between them. Germline lookup yields CDR1 MGHRA and CDR2 YSYEKL. The CDR3 is made up of 15 amino acids. CDR3 sequence (DNA): TGCGCCAGCAGCCAATCCAACAGGGATAACTATGGCTACACCTTC. Translating it yields CASSQSNRDNYGYTF.

This clonotype was recorded a few times. The V and J genes are TRBV12-3 or TRBV12-4 and TRBJ2-1; D not certain. The DNA end lines up better with TRBJ2-7; the J call may be wrong. This CDR3 is built from 13 residues. CDR3 nucleotide sequence: TGTGCCAGCAGGGATGGAGTTTCCTACGAGCAGTACTTC. Its translation: CASRDGVSYEQYF.

The chain joins TRBV10-2 to TRBJ1-5; 8 bases are shared with TRBD1. The CDR3 has 15 amino acids. From germline, CDR1 is WSHSY and CDR2 SAAADI. The V segment lost 0 bases and the J segment 8 bases; nucleotides outside the gene matches: 6. CDR3 amino acids: CASSESVTGGKPQHF. The CDR3 DNA sequence: TGCGCCAGCAGTGAGTCGGTCACAGGGGGGAAGCCCCAGCATTTT.

V and J are TRBV4-1 and TRBJ2-5; a possible D gene is TRBD1 (6 bases). V gave up 1 base and J gave up 4 bases, with 7 bases separating them. Germline-derived CDR1 and CDR2 are MGHRA and YSYEKL. CDR3 length: 13 amino acids. The CDR3 DNA sequence: TGCGCCAGCAGCCAAGCCAGGGGAGAGACCCAGTACTTC. It translates to CASSQARGETQYF.

This clonotype was detected only a few times. J is TRBJ2-3 and V is TRBV29-1; 7 bases align to TRBD2. V lost 5 bases to trimming and J lost 3 bases; unmatched junction nucleotides: 17. Germline assignment: CDR1 SQVTM and CDR2 ANQGSEA. The CDR3 contains 17 residues. CDR3 bases: TGCAGCGTTCGAGCCAGAGGCGGGAGAGATAGAACAGATACGCAGTATTTT. This translates into CSVRARGGRDRTDTQYF.

This clonotype showed up just once. The rearrangement uses TRBV24-1 and TRBJ2-1; D is uncertain. The ends were cut back, 3 bases at V and 5 bases at J, with 7 bases in the middle. In germline, CDR1 is KGHDR, CDR2 SFDVKD. There are 13 residues in the CDR3. CDR3 in amino acids: CATSDRHHNEQFF. DNA for the CDR3: TGTGCCACCAGTGATCGACACCACAATGAGCAGTTCTTC.

This clonotype was observed a handful of times. This chain links TRBV30 with TRBJ1-6, with 7 bases aligning to TRBD1. The CDR3 is 15 amino acids. Germline values: CDR1 GTSNPN, CDR2 SVGIG (reference sequence). Trimming at V came to 3 bases and at J to 10 bases, leaving 12 bases not matched to a gene. CDR3 amino acids: CAWRNRGTTWSPLHF. CDR3 nucleotides: TGTGCCTGGAGGAACAGGGGCACTACGTGGTCACCCCTCCACTTT.

The chain links TRBV20-1 to TRBJ2-5, with a weak D call TRBD1 (5 bases). Trimming removed 6 bases at V and 1 base at J, with 18 bases between. Germline V gives CDR1 DFQATT, CDR2 SNEGSKA (reference sequence). The CDR3 has 15 residues. The CDR3 nucleotides are TGCAGTGCCCCCTCCGACTCAGGGATCCAAGAGACCCAGTACTTC. Translating it yields CSAPSDSGIQETQYF.

V usage is TRBV7-2 and J usage is TRBJ2-7; the match to TRBD2 covers 16 bases. The ends lost 3 bases at V and 4 bases at J; junction bases unmatched: 12. CDR3 length equals 19 residues. Germline assignment: CDR1 SGHTA and CDR2 FQGNSA. The CDR3 DNA is TGTGCCAGCAGCTTCCGTTCCGGGACTAGCGGGAGGGGAACTTACGAGCAGTACTTC. This codes for CASSFRSGTSGRGTYEQYF. The full variable domain, its missing parts supplied by reference TRBV7-2 and TRBJ2-7, is GAGVSQSPSNKVTEKGKDVELRCDPISGHTALYWYRQSLGQGLEFLIYFQGNSAPDKSGLPSDRFSAERTGGSVSTLTIQRTQQEDSAVYLCASSFRSGTSGRGTYEQYFGPGTRLTVT.

About this clonotype itself: This sequence may be a read error, since a much larger clone differs from it by one base. The chain has TRBV29-1 and TRBJ2-5, with 8 bases identical to TRBD2. CDR1 is SQVTM, CDR2 ANQGSEA, per germline. The ends lost 4 bases at V and 4 bases at J; junction bases unmatched: 11. CDR3 length: 15 amino acids. Here the CDR3 reads CSVGLISGERETQYF. CDR3 DNA sequence: TGCAGCGTTGGGTTGATTAGCGGGGAGAGAGAGACCCAGTACTTC. Full variable domain (remainder filled in from reference TRBV29-1 and TRBJ2-5): SAVISQKPSRDICQRGTSLTIQCQVDSQVTMMFWYRQQPGQSLTLIATANQGSEATYESGFVIDKFPISRPNLTFSTLTVSNMSPEDSSIYLCSVGLISGERETQYFGPGTRLLVL.

The chain has TRBV2 and TRBJ1-2; possible D gene TRBD1, 5 bases. The CDR3 consists of 13 residues. Germline loops: CDR1 SNHLY, CDR2 FYNNEI. V lost 4 bases to trimming and J lost 8 bases, with 14 bases between them. DNA of the CDR3: TGTGCCAGCAGTGGACCCCCGGGGGGGGGCTACACCTTC. Amino acids: CASSGPPGGGYTF.